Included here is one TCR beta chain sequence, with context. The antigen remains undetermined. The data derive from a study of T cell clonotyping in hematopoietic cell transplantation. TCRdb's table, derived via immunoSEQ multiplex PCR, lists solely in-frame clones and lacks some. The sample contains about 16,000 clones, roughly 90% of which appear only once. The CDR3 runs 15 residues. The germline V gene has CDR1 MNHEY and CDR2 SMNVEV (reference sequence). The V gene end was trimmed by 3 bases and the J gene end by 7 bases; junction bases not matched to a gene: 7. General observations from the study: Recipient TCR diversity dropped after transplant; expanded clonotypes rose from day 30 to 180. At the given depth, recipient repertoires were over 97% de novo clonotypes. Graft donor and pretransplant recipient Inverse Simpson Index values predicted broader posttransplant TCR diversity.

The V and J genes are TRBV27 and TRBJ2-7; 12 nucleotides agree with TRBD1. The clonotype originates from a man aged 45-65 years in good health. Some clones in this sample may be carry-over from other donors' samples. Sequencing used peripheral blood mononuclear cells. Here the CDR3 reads CASSFSGTGGWEQYF. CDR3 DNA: TGTGCCAGCAGTTTCTCCGGGACAGGGGGCTGGGAGCAGTACTTC.